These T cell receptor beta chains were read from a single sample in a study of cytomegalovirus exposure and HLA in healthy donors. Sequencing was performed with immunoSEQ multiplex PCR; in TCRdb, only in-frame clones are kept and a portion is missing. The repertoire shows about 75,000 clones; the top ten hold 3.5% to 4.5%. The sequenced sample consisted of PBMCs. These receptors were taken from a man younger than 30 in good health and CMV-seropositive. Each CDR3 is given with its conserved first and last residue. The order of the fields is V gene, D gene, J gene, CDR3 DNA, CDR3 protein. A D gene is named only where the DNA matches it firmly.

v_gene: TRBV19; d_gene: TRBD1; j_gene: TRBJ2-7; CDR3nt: TGTGCCAGTAGTATATTAGCTTGGGACAGATCCTACGAGCAGTACTTC; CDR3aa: CASSILAWDRSYEQYF
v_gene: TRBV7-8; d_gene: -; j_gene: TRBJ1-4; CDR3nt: TGTGCCAGCAGCCCGACAGTTAATGAAAAACTGTTTTTT; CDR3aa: CASSPTVNEKLFF
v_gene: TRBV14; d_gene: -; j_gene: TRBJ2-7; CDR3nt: TGTGCCAGCAGCCCAACCTCAGGGTACGAGCAGTACTTC; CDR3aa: CASSPTSGYEQYF
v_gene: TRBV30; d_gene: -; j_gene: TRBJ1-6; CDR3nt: TGTGCCTGGAGTAGCGTGAGCTCCTATAATTCACCCCTCCACTTT; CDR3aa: CAWSSVSSYNSPLHF
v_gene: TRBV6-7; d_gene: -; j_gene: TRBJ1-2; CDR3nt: TGTGCCACCCATGAGGTGGGTAACTATGGCTACACCTTC; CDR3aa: CATHEVGNYGYTF
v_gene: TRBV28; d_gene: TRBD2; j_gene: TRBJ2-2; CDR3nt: TGTGCCAGCAGGCCAACTAGCGGCGGAACCGGGGAGCTGTTTTTT; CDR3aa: CASRPTSGGTGELFF
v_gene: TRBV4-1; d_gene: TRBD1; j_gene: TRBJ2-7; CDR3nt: TGCGCCAGCAGCTACTACCGAGGCACGGCAGGGGGCGCGGGGGAGCAGTACTTC; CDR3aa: CASSYYRGTAGGAGEQYF
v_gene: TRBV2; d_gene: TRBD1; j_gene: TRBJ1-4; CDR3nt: TGTGCCAGCAGGACCGGGACAGAAAACCGAAAACTGTTTTTT; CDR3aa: CASRTGTENRKLFF
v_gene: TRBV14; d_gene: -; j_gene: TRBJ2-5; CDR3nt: TGTGCCAGCAGCCAAGTTGGCGGGACGGAGACCCAGTACTTC; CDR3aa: CASSQVGGTETQYF
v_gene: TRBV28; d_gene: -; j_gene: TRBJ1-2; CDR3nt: TGTGCCAGCAGCGAACCGGGACGGGGGATTGGCTACACCTTC; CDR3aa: CASSEPGRGIGYTF
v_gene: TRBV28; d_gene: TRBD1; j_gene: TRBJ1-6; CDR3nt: TGTGCCAGCAGCGGCCCGGGACAGGGAGGCGATTCACCCCTCCACTTT; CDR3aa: CASSGPGQGGDSPLHF
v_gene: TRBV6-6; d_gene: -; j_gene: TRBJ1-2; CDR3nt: TGTGCCAGTAGTCCACGCCAGGACAGCCCCTATGGCTACACCTTC; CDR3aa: CASSPRQDSPYGYTF
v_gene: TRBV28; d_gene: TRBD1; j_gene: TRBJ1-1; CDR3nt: TGTGCCAGCAGTTTTACAGGGGACAGGGTTGTGAGAACCACTGAAGCTTTCTTT; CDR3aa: CASSFTGDRVVRTTEAFF
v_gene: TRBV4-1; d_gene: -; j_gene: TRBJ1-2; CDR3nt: TGCGCCAGCAGCCAAGTAGCCGAGGCCTATGGCTACACCTTC; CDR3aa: CASSQVAEAYGYTF
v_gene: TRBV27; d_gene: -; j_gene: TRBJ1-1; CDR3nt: TGTGCCAGCAGTCAAGGAGTAAACACTGAAGCTTTCTTT; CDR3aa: CASSQGVNTEAFF
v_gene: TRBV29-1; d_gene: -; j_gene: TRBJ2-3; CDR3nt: TGCAGCGCCCGGAGGGCCAGCACAGATACGCAGTATTTT; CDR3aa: CSARRASTDTQYF
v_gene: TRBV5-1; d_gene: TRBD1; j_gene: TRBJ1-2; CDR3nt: TGCGCCAGCAGCACGGGACAGGGCTACTATGGCTACACCTTC; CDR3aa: CASSTGQGYYGYTF
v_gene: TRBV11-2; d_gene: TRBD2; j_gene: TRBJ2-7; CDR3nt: TGTGCCAGCAGCGCGGGACTAGCGGGAGGGGTCTACGAGCAGTACTTC; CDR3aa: CASSAGLAGGVYEQYF
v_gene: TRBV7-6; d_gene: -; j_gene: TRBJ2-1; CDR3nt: TGTGCCAGCAGCTTAGAAACGCGGGACTCCTACAATGAGCAGTTCTTC; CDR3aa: CASSLETRDSYNEQFF
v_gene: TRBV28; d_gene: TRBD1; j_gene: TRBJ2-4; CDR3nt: TGTGCCAGCAGCCCAGGGGGAGTTGGCAAAAACATTCAGTACTTC; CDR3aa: CASSPGGVGKNIQYF
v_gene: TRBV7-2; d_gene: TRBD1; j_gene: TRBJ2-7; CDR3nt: TGTGCCAGCAGCTTATCCCTGACAGGGGATGTCCCCTACGAGCAGTACTTC; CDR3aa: CASSLSLTGDVPYEQYF
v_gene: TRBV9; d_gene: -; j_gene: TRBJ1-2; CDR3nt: TGTGCCAGCAGCGTAGGAGAGAGGGCTCGGGGCTATGGCTACACCTTC; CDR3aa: CASSVGERARGYGYTF
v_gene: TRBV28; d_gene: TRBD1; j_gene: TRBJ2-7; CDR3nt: TGTGCCAGCAGTTTAATCCCCCCCCGTAAACAGGGGAAGGTAGAGCAGTACTTC; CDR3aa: CASSLIPPRKQGKVEQYF
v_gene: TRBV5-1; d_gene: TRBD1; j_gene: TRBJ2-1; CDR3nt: TGCGCCAGCAGCCCTGGGACAGGGGCCCCTGAGCAGTTCTTC; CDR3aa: CASSPGTGAPEQFF
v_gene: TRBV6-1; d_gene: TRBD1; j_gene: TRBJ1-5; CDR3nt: TGTGCCAGCACCCGGACAGGGGATCAGCCCCAGCATTTT; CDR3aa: CASTRTGDQPQHF
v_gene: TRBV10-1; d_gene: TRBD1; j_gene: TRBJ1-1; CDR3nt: TGCGCCAGCAGTGAGTATTTGTGTCAGGGGGATACTGAAGCTTTCTTT; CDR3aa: CASSEYLCQGDTEAFF
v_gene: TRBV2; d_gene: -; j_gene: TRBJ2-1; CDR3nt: TGTGCCAGCAGTGAACGCAGGGAAGTATACAATGAGCAGTTCTTC; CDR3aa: CASSERREVYNEQFF
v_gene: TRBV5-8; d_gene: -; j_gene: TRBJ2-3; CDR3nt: TGTGCCAGCATTCGTTCGGGGACAGATACGCAGTATTTT; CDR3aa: CASIRSGTDTQYF
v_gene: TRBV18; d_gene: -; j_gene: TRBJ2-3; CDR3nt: TGTGCCAGCTCACCCGAGCGGCGGGTCCCAGATACGCAGTATTTT; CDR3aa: CASSPERRVPDTQYF
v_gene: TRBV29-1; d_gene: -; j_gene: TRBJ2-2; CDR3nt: TGCAGCGGTATACAGGGATCTACCGGGGAGCTGTTTTTT; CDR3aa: CSGIQGSTGELFF
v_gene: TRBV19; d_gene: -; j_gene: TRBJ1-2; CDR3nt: TGTGCCAGTAGTATAGATCATGGGACAAGATATGGCTACACCTTC; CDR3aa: CASSIDHGTRYGYTF
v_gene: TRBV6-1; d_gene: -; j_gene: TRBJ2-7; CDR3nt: TGTGCCAGCAGTGAATCAGGGACCTACGAGCAGTACTTC; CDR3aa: CASSESGTYEQYF
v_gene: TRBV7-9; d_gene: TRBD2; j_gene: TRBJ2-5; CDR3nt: TGTGCCAGCAGCTTAGCGACTAGCGGGAGGGAGACCCAGTACTTC; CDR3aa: CASSLATSGRETQYF
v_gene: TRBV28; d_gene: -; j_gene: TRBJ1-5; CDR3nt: TGTGCCAGCAGTCCCCCTTTCGGGCCCCAGCATTTT; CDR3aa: CASSPPFGPQHF
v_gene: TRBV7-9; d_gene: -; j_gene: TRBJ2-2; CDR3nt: TGTGCCAGCAGCTTAGTAAGAGGTGGAGGGGGCTCGAACACCGGGGAGCTGTTTTTT; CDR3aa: CASSLVRGGGGSNTGELFF
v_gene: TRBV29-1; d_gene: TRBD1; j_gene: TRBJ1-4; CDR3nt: TGCAGCGTTGAAGTGGGGACAGGGGGCGAAAAACTGTTTTTT; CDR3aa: CSVEVGTGGEKLFF
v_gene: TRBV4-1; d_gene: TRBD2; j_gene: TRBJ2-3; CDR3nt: TGCGCCAGCAGCCACCTCCCTAGCGGGGGAGGAGATACGCAGTATTTT; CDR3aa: CASSHLPSGGGDTQYF
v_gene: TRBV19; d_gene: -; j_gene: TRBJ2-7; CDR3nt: TGTGCCAGTAGTAACCGGGTAGGAACCTACGAGCAGTACTTC; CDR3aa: CASSNRVGTYEQYF
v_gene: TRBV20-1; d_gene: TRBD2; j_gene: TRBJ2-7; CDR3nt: TGCAGGGTGGGGAGGGTGGATAAGCAGTACTTC; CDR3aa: CRVGRVDKQYF
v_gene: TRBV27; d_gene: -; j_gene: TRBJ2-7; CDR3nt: TGTGCCAGCAGTTTTCTGGGGCAGGGAAACTACGAGCAGTACTTC; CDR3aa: CASSFLGQGNYEQYF
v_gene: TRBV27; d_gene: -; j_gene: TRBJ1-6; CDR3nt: TGTGCCAGCAGTTATACAGGGACAAGATCACCCCTCCACTTT; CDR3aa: CASSYTGTRSPLHF
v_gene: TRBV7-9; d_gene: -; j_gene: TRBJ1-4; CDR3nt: TGTGCCAGCAGTCTTTCTGGGCTATCTAATGAAAAACTGTTTTTT; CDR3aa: CASSLSGLSNEKLFF
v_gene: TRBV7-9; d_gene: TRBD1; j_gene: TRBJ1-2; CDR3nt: TGTGCCAGCAGCTTACAAGACAGGGGAGTACCTAACTATGGCTACACCTTC; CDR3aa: CASSLQDRGVPNYGYTF
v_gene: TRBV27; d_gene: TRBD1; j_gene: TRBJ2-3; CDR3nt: TGTGCCAGCAGTCCCCCACCGCCGACAGGGCCAAGCACAGATACGCAGTATTTT; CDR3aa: CASSPPPPTGPSTDTQYF
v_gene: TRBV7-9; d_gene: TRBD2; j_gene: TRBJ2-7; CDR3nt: TGTGCCAGCAGCCCTGGGACTAGCGGGAGGACCGAGCAGTACTTC; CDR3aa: CASSPGTSGRTEQYF
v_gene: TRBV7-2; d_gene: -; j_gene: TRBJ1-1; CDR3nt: TGTGCCAGCAGCTCGGACATATGGACTGAAGCTTTCTTT; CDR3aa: CASSSDIWTEAFF
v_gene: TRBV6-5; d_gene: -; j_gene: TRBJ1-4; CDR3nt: TGTGCCAGCAGTGGTGGGCAGGGTGACGAAAAACTGTTTTTT; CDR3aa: CASSGGQGDEKLFF
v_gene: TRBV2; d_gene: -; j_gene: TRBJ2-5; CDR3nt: TGTGCCAGCATTGGCAGCCCGGAGGAGACCCAGTACTTC; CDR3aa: CASIGSPEETQYF
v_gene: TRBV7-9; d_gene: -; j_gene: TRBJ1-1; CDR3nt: TGTGCCAGCAGCTTATCCGTTTGGCAGGAGAACACTGAAGCTTTCTTT; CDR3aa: CASSLSVWQENTEAFF
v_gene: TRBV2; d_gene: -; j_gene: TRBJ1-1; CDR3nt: TGTGCCAGCAGTGAGAACCCCGGGGCTTTCTTT; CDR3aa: CASSENPGAFF
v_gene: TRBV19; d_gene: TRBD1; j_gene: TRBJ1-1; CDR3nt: TGTGCCAGTATCTCCGGCAGGGGGCCGAACACTGAAGCTTTCTTT; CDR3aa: CASISGRGPNTEAFF
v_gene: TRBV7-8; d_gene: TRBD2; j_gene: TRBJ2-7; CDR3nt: TGTGCCAGCAGGTTAGGGAGGGCCTCCTCCTACGAGCAGTACTTC; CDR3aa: CASRLGRASSYEQYF
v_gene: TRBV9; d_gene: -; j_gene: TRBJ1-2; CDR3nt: TGTGCCAGCAGCGTAGGAGGGTACGACTATGGCTACACCTTC; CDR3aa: CASSVGGYDYGYTF
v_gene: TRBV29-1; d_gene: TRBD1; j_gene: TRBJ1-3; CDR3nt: TGCAGCGTTGATGGGGGACAGCGGTCGGGGGGAAACACCATATATTTT; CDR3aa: CSVDGGQRSGGNTIYF